The 30 T cell receptor beta chains given below trace back to one sample, sequenced in a study of CD8 T cells in Susac syndrome. cDNA came from about 0.5 to 1 ug RNA primed by random hexamers. TCRdb reprocessed the immunoSEQ multiplex PCR reads via MiXCR and lists one record per CDR3 protein. The table includes under 80,000 distinct CDR3 sequences, just under 95% detected once. Specimen: CD8+ T cells from PBMCs. The receptors stem from a human donor with multiple sclerosis.

This rearrangement joins TRBV29-1 to TRBJ2-7; 7 bases align to TRBD2. The V gene's germline CDR1 is SQVTM and CDR2 ANQGSEA. CDR3 size: 14 residues. The V gene end was trimmed by 7 bases and the J gene end by 2 bases; junction bases not matched to a gene: 11. For the CDR3, the DNA is TGCAGCGCCCGAGGGGACGGGAGGACCTACGAGCAGTACTTC. Its translation is CSARGDGRTYEQYF.

The CDR3 DNA is TGTGCCACCAGCAGAGATCAGGCAGAAGAGACCCAGTACTTC. Translated: CATSRDQAEETQYF. J is TRBJ2-5 and V is TRBV15; no reliable D call. Trimming removed 0 bases from V and 3 bases from J, with 8 bases in between. This CDR3 region has 14 residues. Germline-derived CDR1 and CDR2 are LNHNV and YYDKDF (reference sequence). Combining the CDR3 with reference TRBV15 and TRBJ2-5 gives the whole variable domain DAMVIQNPRYQVTQFGKPVTLSCSQTLNHNVMYWYQQKSSQAPKLLFHYYDKDFNNEADTPDNFQSRRPNTSFCFLDIRSPGLGDTAMYLCATSRDQAEETQYFGPGTRLLVL.

The chain uses TRBV29-1 and TRBJ2-1; D is uncertain. Germline assignment: CDR1 SQVTM and CDR2 ANQGSEA. CDR3 length: 13 amino acids. Trimming removed 7 bases from V and 4 bases from J, with 14 bases in between. The CDR3 nucleotides read TGCAGCGCAGGCACGAGGCTTTACAATGAGCAGTTCTTC. It specifies CSAGTRLYNEQFF.

The J gene is TRBJ1-1, the V gene TRBV19; D not resolved. The CDR3 is 13 residues long. Germline assignment: CDR1 LNHDA and CDR2 SQIVND (reference sequence). V was shortened by 3 bases and J by 1 base, with 6 bases between the two germline ends. In DNA, the CDR3 is TGTGCCAGTAGTATGGCACCGAACACTGAAGCTTTCTTT. Its protein product is CASSMAPNTEAFF.

The rearrangement joins TRBV9 to TRBJ2-7; 9 bases fit TRBD2. The ends lost 0 bases at V and 2 bases at J; junction bases unmatched: 3. Germline CDR1 reads SGDLS; CDR2 reads YYNGEE. There are 15 residues in the CDR3. CDR3 coding DNA: TGTGCCAGCAGCGTAGAGTCTAGCGGGGCCTACGAGCAGTACTTC. Protein: CASSVESSGAYEQYF.

V usage is TRBV3-1 and J usage is TRBJ2-5; D remains ambiguous. Germline CDR1 and CDR2: LGHDT and YNNKEL (reference sequence). The CDR3 is 14 residues long. V lost 4 bases to trimming and J lost 4 bases, with 13 bases between them. CDR3 in DNA: TGTGCCAGCAGCCGCCCAATCGAGCCAGAGACCCAGTACTTC. Translating it yields CASSRPIEPETQYF.

The chain uses TRBV4-1 and TRBJ1-5, with 7 nucleotides matching TRBD1. V lost 1 base and J lost 5; bases outside the gene matches: 14. This CDR3 comprises 18 residues. Germline lookup yields CDR1 MGHRA and CDR2 YSYEKL. This CDR3 is CASSQVPLGTEVDQPQHF. The CDR3 bases are TGCGCCAGCAGCCAAGTCCCCCTTGGGACAGAGGTCGATCAGCCCCAGCATTTT.

J is TRBJ2-7 and V is TRBV9, with D perhaps being TRBD1 or TRBD2 (5 bases each). The V gene's germline CDR1 is SGDLS and CDR2 YYNGEE. CDR3 length equals 15 residues. The V gene lost 0 bases and the J gene lost 5 bases, with 15 bases spanning the gap. Here the CDR3 reads CASSVGGTPAHEQYF. In nucleotides, the CDR3 is TGTGCCAGCAGCGTAGGTGGGACCCCCGCCCACGAGCAGTACTTC.

The chain couples TRBV5-6 to TRBJ2-5, with D maybe TRBD1 (5 bases). Germline values: CDR1 SGHDT, CDR2 YYEEEE. The germline V and J ends were trimmed by 4 bases and 2 bases, with 15 bases remaining between them. This CDR3 is built from 15 residues. CDR3 sequence (DNA): TGTGCCAGCAGCACCGGACACCTGCGGCAAGAGACCCAGTACTTC. Residues: CASSTGHLRQETQYF.

The chain has TRBV5-1 and TRBJ2-2, with D possibly being TRBD1 (6 bases). CDR1 is SGHRS, CDR2 YFSETQ, per germline. CDR3 length: 15 amino acids. V lost 3 bases, J lost 2 bases, and 11 bases lay in between. CDR3: CASSSGQHNTGELFF. The DNA of the CDR3 is TGCGCCAGCAGCTCCGGACAGCATAACACCGGGGAGCTGTTTTTT.

The chain joins TRBV27 to TRBJ2-7; no clear D. CDR3 length: 13 amino acids. The V end lost 2 bases, the J end lost 2 bases, and 7 bases lay between the germline ends. Germline CDR1 is MNHEY and CDR2 is SMNVEV (reference sequence). CDR3 region: CASSLGQTYEQYF. CDR3 in DNA: TGTGCCAGCAGTTTAGGGCAGACCTACGAGCAGTACTTC.

The count of this clonotype is one. This chain uses TRBV7-9 with TRBJ2-2, with unresolved D. Germline CDR1 reads SEHNR; CDR2 reads FQNEAQ (reference sequence). V lost 1 base and J 0 bases, leaving 6 bases between the germline ends. The CDR3 runs 15 residues. CDR3 DNA: TGTGCCAGCAGCTTAGAGAGTGCGAACACCGGGGAGCTGTTTTTT. Protein: CASSLESANTGELFF.

The chain couples TRBV7-9 to TRBJ2-1; D call uncertain. This CDR3 region has 12 residues. V was trimmed by 3 bases and J by 9 bases, leaving 9 bases between them. The V gene's germline CDR1 is SEHNR and CDR2 FQNEAQ (reference sequence). CDR3 in DNA: TGTGCCAGCAGCTTTCTCTCTATTGAGCAGTTCTTC. Its protein is CASSFLSIEQFF. Filled out from reference TRBV7-9 and TRBJ2-1, the complete variable domain reads DTGVSQNPRHKITKRGQNVTFRCDPISEHNRLYWYRQTLGQGPEFLTYFQNEAQLEKSRLLSDRFSAERPKGSFSTLEIQRTEQGDSAMYLCASSFLSIEQFFGPGTRLTVL.

This sequence joins TRBV7-9 and TRBJ2-7; no reliable D call. Trimming removed 6 bases at V and 5 bases at J, with 17 bases between. CDR3 length: 14 residues. Germline V lookup: CDR1 SEHNR, CDR2 FQNEAQ (reference sequence). The CDR3 coding sequence is TGTGCCAGCAGTGCTACCGTCCCAGGCGACGAGCAGTACTTC. The encoded protein is CASSATVPGDEQYF.

The rearrangement uses TRBV3-1 and TRBJ1-1; D perhaps matches TRBD1 (6 bases). This CDR3 has 15 residues. V was pared by 4 bases and J by 0 bases, with 12 bases between. CDR1 is LGHDT and CDR2 is YNNKEL in the germline V gene (reference sequence). This CDR3 reads CASSPEQGMNTEAFF. The CDR3 DNA reads TGTGCCAGCAGCCCTGAACAGGGTATGAACACTGAAGCTTTCTTT.

The gene calls are TRBV7-6 and TRBJ2-1; D might be TRBD2 (6 bases). The V gene lost 1 base and the J gene lost 7 bases, with 11 bases spanning the gap. This CDR3 spans 14 amino acids. Germline V CDR1 and CDR2: SGHVS, FNYEAQ. The CDR3 region has the DNA TGTGCCAGCAGCTTAGGGGAGGAGGGGAATGAGCAGTTCTTC. Protein product: CASSLGEEGNEQFF.

The chain recombines TRBV2 with TRBJ1-1; 8 bases map to TRBD1. The length of the CDR3 is 14 residues. The junction had 7 bases not matched to a gene; V was cut back by 10 bases and J by 0 bases. The germline CDR1 and CDR2 sequences are SNHLY and FYNNEI. The CDR3: CAIPTGEVNTEAFF. As DNA, the CDR3 is TGTGCCATCCCGACAGGGGAGGTGAACACTGAAGCTTTCTTT.

This chain connects TRBV19 to TRBJ2-5; perhaps TRBD2 as D (6 bases). Trimming left V 5 bases short and J 1 base short, with 14 bases between. Germline assignment: CDR1 LNHDA and CDR2 SQIVND (reference sequence). This CDR3 has 15 residues. The CDR3 spells CASSPEEGLQETQYF. CDR3 DNA sequence: TGTGCCAGTAGTCCCGAGGAGGGACTCCAAGAGACCCAGTACTTC.

This chain links TRBV10-3 with TRBJ2-3; D not certain. This CDR3 region has 15 residues. The V and J ends lost 2 bases and 2 bases respectively, with 11 bases between them. The germline gives CDR1 ENHRY, CDR2 SYGVKD. This chain's CDR3 is CAISEKEGATDTQYF. The CDR3 DNA reads TGTGCCATCAGTGAGAAAGAAGGAGCCACAGATACGCAGTATTTT.

The V and J genes are TRBV3-1 and TRBJ1-1; D remains unclear. The germline V and J ends were trimmed by 0 bases and 6 bases, with 8 bases remaining between them. CDR3 length: 13 residues. CDR1 LGHDT and CDR2 YNNKEL come from the germline V gene (reference sequence). The CDR3 region is CASSQEGGAEAFF. The CDR3 bases are TGTGCCAGCAGCCAAGAAGGAGGAGCTGAAGCTTTCTTT.

The V and J genes are TRBV5-8 and TRBJ2-7, with TRBD1 matching over 8 bases. Trimming cost V 4 bases and J 5 bases; bases outside gene matches: 5. This CDR3 comprises 13 residues. In germline, CDR1 is SGHTS, CDR2 YDEGEE. The CDR3 DNA follows: TGTGCCAGCAGCCGCGGACAGGGCCACGAGCAGTACTTC. Translation gives CASSRGQGHEQYF. Full variable domain (outside the CDR3, taken from reference TRBV5-8 and TRBJ2-7): EAGVTQSPTHLIKTRGQQATLRCSPISGHTSVYWYQQALGLGLQFLLWYDEGEERNRGNFPPRFSGRQFPNYSSELNVNALELEDSALYLCASSRGQGHEQYFGPGTRLTVT.

This sequence joins TRBV19 and TRBJ1-1; D call uncertain. The CDR3 is 15 amino acids. CDR1 and CDR2 from the germline V gene are LNHDA and SQIVND (reference sequence). Trimming stripped 3 bases from V and 4 bases from J, with 15 bases between. DNA of the CDR3: TGTGCCAGTAGTATCTTACCCCAGGCTCTCACTGAAGCTTTCTTT. Translation: CASSILPQALTEAFF.

V is TRBV4-1 and J is TRBJ2-3, with 12 bases identical to TRBD2. Germline V gene lookup returns CDR1 MGHRA and CDR2 YSYEKL. The CDR3 has 16 amino acids. After removal of 3 bases from V and 3 bases from J, the junction contained 4 bases not matched to a gene. In DNA, the CDR3 is TGCGCCAGCAGCCATCCCGGGACTAGCGGGACAGATACGCAGTATTTT. It is translated as CASSHPGTSGTDTQYF.

V and J are TRBV5-1 and TRBJ2-7; TRBD1 matches at 8 bases. With 2 bases clipped from V and 4 bases from J, the junction kept 2 bases outside the gene matches. The CDR3 consists of 13 residues. Germline assignment: CDR1 SGHRS and CDR2 YFSETQ. The CDR3 bases are TGCGCCAGCAGCTTAGGGGACAGGTACGAGCAGTACTTC. Amino acid sequence: CASSLGDRYEQYF.

A single count supports this clonotype. The V and J genes are TRBV10-3 and TRBJ2-6; D is possibly TRBD1 or TRBD2 (5 bases each). Between the trimmed V and J ends, which lost 0 bases and 1 base, there was a span of 7 bases. Germline V gene lookup returns CDR1 ENHRY and CDR2 SYGVKD. The CDR3 extends over 16 amino acids. The CDR3 region is CAISESGPSGANVLTF. The CDR3 nucleotides are TGTGCCATCAGTGAGTCGGGACCTTCTGGGGCCAACGTCCTGACTTTC.

The V and J genes are TRBV14 and TRBJ1-2; TRBD1 matches at 8 bases. Germline V gene data show CDR1 as SGHDN and CDR2 as FVKESK. V shed 4 bases, J shed 1 base, and the junction held 5 bases outside the gene matches. The CDR3 consists of 15 residues. CDR3 in amino acids: CASSPWTGHNYGYTF. The CDR3 DNA follows: TGTGCCAGCAGCCCCTGGACAGGGCATAACTATGGCTACACCTTC.

The rearrangement uses TRBV15 and TRBJ2-7; 7 bases agree with TRBD2. Trimming took 0 bases from V and 5 from J; bases not matched to a gene: 4. CDR3 length: 14 amino acids. The germline CDR1 and CDR2 sequences are LNHNV and YYDKDF (reference sequence). The CDR3 loop reads CATSRERGGDEQYF. The CDR3 bases are TGTGCCACCAGCAGAGAACGGGGAGGGGACGAGCAGTACTTC.

This rearrangement joins TRBV4-2 to TRBJ2-1; TRBD2 aligns across 9 bases. This CDR3 contains 15 residues. With V trimmed by 4 bases and J by 15 bases, 16 bases remained unmatched. Germline CDR1 reads LGHNA; CDR2 reads YNFKEQ. The CDR3 bases are TGTGCCAGCAGCCCCCACGGAACCGATAGCGGGAGTCTGTTCTTC. This codes for CASSPHGTDSGSLFF.

The gene calls are TRBV20-1 and TRBJ2-1; no firm D call. V lost 5 bases and J 1 base, leaving 6 bases between the germline ends. CDR1 is DFQATT, CDR2 SNEGSKA, per germline (reference sequence). The CDR3 is 12 residues long. The CDR3 sequence is CSAPFSYNEQFF. In DNA form, the CDR3 reads TGCAGTGCTCCCTTTTCCTACAATGAGCAGTTCTTC.

The chain couples TRBV27 to TRBJ1-2; 7 bases align to TRBD1. Germline assignment: CDR1 MNHEY and CDR2 SMNVEV (reference sequence). This CDR3 has 14 amino acids. After removal of 5 bases from V and 5 bases from J, the junction contained 8 bases not matched to a gene. The CDR3, as DNA: TGTGCCAGCAGTCCAGACAGGGTGTCTTATGGCTACACCTTC. This gives the protein CASSPDRVSYGYTF.